The 17 T cell receptor beta chains given below trace back to one sample, sequenced in a study of PD-1 blockade in classical Hodgkin lymphoma. The protocol was immunoSEQ multiplex PCR, while the TCRdb copy is restricted to in-frame clones and leaves out a portion. This repertoire shows 25,000 to 35,000 clones, around 70% found once; its top ten account for approximately 3.6%. Sample time point: cycle 4 day 1 (C4D1), after 6 weeks of nivolumab. After autologous stem cell transplantation all patients relapsed, and prior brentuximab vedotin exposure differed between cohorts. Sequencing was performed on peripheral blood mononuclear cells (PBMCs), taken before the fourth cycle of nivolumab. These receptors all come from a human donor with classical Hodgkin lymphoma.

By its share, this clone is medium-sized. CDR3 DNA: TGCGCCAGCAGCGTCCGGGGACTAGCGGACATAACCACAGATACGCAGTATTTT. Encoded protein: CASSVRGLADITTDTQYF. The chain is built from TRBV5-1 and TRBJ2-3; 11 nucleotides match TRBD2. Germline V CDR1 and CDR2: SGHRS, YFSETQ. V was clipped by 4 bases and J by 2 bases; unmatched bases: 12. This CDR3 region has 18 residues.

V usage is TRBV4-3 and J usage is TRBJ1-5, with D maybe TRBD1 (5 bases). The germline V gene has CDR1 LGHNA and CDR2 YSLEER. Trimming took off 3 bases at V and 4 bases at J, with 13 bases between the two ends. The CDR3 loop spans 15 amino acids. The CDR3 sequence is CASSQWKTANQPQHF. CDR3 DNA sequence: TGCGCCAGCAGCCAGTGGAAGACAGCTAATCAGCCCCAGCATTTT.

Of note for this clone: This specimen includes other DNA sequences encoding the same CDR3. The chain joins TRBV18 to TRBJ1-1, with a tentative D call TRBD1 (5 bases). Germline V gives CDR1 KGHSH, CDR2 LQKENI. With 5 bases removed from V and 1 base from J, the gap between germline ends came to 11 bases. This CDR3 is built from 14 residues. This CDR3 reads CASSSGTENTEAFF. CDR3 nucleotides: TGTGCCAGCTCAAGCGGGACTGAGAACACTGAAGCTTTCTTT.

The CDR3 coding sequence is TGTGCCAGCAGCTTAATCCCGGGATCTAGCACAGATACGCAGTATTTT. Amino acids: CASSLIPGSSTDTQYF. The chain joins TRBV11-2 to TRBJ2-3, with D perhaps TRBD2 (5 bases). The germline V and J ends were trimmed by 2 bases and 0 bases, with 12 bases remaining between them. The CDR3 covers 16 residues. CDR1 SGHAT and CDR2 FQNNGV come from the germline V gene.

This clone is classed as medium-sized. The J gene is TRBJ2-7, the V gene TRBV4-1; 10 bases are shared with TRBD1. J was trimmed by 2 bases and V by 0 bases; bases with no gene match: 7. Germline CDR1 MGHRA, CDR2 YSYEKL. This CDR3 has 17 amino acids. CDR3: CASSQEGSGTGAYEQYF. In nucleotides, the CDR3 is TGCGCCAGCAGCCAAGAGGGCTCCGGGACAGGGGCCTACGAGCAGTACTTC.

The chain employs TRBV2 and TRBJ2-1, with 8 bases aligning to TRBD1. The CDR3 runs to 14 residues. The germline V gene encodes CDR1 SNHLY and CDR2 FYNNEI. The trim removed 2 bases at V and 7 bases at J, leaving 4 bases unmatched. The CDR3 here is CASSEQGAGNEQFF. The CDR3 nucleotides read TGTGCCAGCAGTGAACAGGGGGCAGGGAATGAGCAGTTCTTC.

CDR3 sequence reads: CASSVGPSSYEQYF. The CDR3 DNA follows: TGTGCCAGCAGCGTTGGGCCTAGCTCCTACGAGCAGTACTTC. This rearrangement joins TRBV9 to TRBJ2-7; D is undetermined. In germline, CDR1 is SGDLS, CDR2 YYNGEE. V gave up 2 bases and J gave up 0 bases, with 9 bases separating them. CDR3 length: 14 residues. The full variable domain, with the rest looked up from reference TRBV9 and TRBJ2-7, is DSGVTQTPKHLITATGQRVTLRCSPRSGDLSVYWYQQSLDQGLQFLIQYYNGEERAKGNILERFSAQQFPDLHSELNLSSLELGDSALYFCASSVGPSSYEQYFGPGTRLTVT.

This clone was recorded only once. The chain recombines TRBV2 with TRBJ1-3; D may be TRBD1 (6 bases). V shed 6 bases and J shed 4 bases, with 10 bases lying between them. This CDR3 has 13 amino acids. Germline-derived CDR1 and CDR2 are SNHLY and FYNNEI. The CDR3 is CASRPGGGNTIYF. The CDR3 coding sequence is TGTGCCAGCAGGCCGGGGGGCGGAAACACCATATATTTT.

This clone rates as medium-sized (0.01 to 0.1%). This chain joins TRBV5-5 and TRBJ1-4; D unresolved. The length of the CDR3 is 13 residues. The V gene lost 0 bases and the J gene lost 5 bases, with 5 bases spanning the gap. The germline gives CDR1 SGHKS, CDR2 YYEKEE (reference sequence). Here the CDR3 DNA reads TGTGCCAGCAGCTTGGATGTCAATGAAAAACTGTTTTTT. It translates to CASSLDVNEKLFF.

This sequence joins TRBV7-2 and TRBJ2-5; no firm D call. Germline assignment: CDR1 SGHTA and CDR2 FQGNSA. V shed 6 bases and J shed 3 bases, with 14 bases lying between them. The CDR3 length is 14 residues. CDR3 in DNA: TGTGCCAGCAGGTTTTCTAGGGTCGAAGAGACCCAGTACTTC. It is translated as CASRFSRVEETQYF.

Regarding this clone: A read error may account for a junction end that differs from germline. The V gene is TRBV10-3, the J gene TRBJ2-7; the D gene could be TRBD1 or TRBD2 (5 bases each). Germline V gene lookup returns CDR1 ENHRY and CDR2 SYGVKD. CDR3 length equals 13 residues. This CDR3 reads CASSWGSGYEQYF. CDR3 nucleotide sequence: TGTGCCAGCAGTTGGGGGTCGGGTTACGAGCAGTACTTC.

This clone occurred once. V usage is TRBV18 and J usage is TRBJ1-1, with D tentatively TRBD1 (6 bases). Trimming took 1 base from V and 3 from J, leaving 6 bases between them. Germline V lookup: CDR1 KGHSH, CDR2 LQKENI. The CDR3 extends over 13 amino acids. CDR3 sequence (DNA): TGTGCCAGCTCACCACAGGGGGACACTGAAGCTTTCTTT. Translation: CASSPQGDTEAFF.

The J gene is TRBJ1-6, the V gene TRBV19, with no clear D. CDR3 size: 14 residues. V lost 1 base and J 6 bases, leaving 7 bases between the germline ends. CDR1 and CDR2 (germline): LNHDA, SQIVND (reference sequence). This CDR3 is CASSIGNLNSPLHF. In nucleotides, the CDR3 is TGTGCCAGTAGTATAGGGAATCTTAATTCACCCCTCCACTTT. Based on the CDR3 plus reference TRBV19 and TRBJ1-6, the full variable domain is DGGITQSPKYLFRKEGQNVTLSCEQNLNHDAMYWYRQDPGQGLRLIYYSQIVNDFQKGDIAEGYSVSREKKESFPLTVTSAQKNPTAFYLCASSIGNLNSPLHFGNGTRLTVT.

CDR3 bases: TGTGCCAGCAGTGAATATCCCAGACAGGGCCCAGAGACCCAGTACTTC. Residues: CASSEYPRQGPETQYF. The chain joins TRBV25-1 to TRBJ2-5, with 7 nucleotides matching TRBD1. The CDR3 is 16 residues long. Per the germline V gene, CDR1 is MGHDK and CDR2 is SYGVNS. The V gene end was trimmed by 0 bases and the J gene end by 4 bases; junction bases not matched to a gene: 8.

The V and J genes are TRBV6-5 and TRBJ2-7; D might be TRBD1 (7 bases). The V gene lost 6 bases and the J gene lost 0 bases, with 12 bases spanning the gap. The CDR3 contains 14 residues. Germline CDR1 is MNHEY and CDR2 is SVGAGI. CDR3 DNA: TGTGCCAGCAGAGCCCAGGGGGGCTCCTACGAGCAGTACTTC. Translating gives CASRAQGGSYEQYF.

The sample holds a few counts of this clone. The chain employs TRBV6-5 and TRBJ2-5, with TRBD2 as a possible D gene (5 bases). Germline V gives CDR1 MNHEY, CDR2 SVGAGI. Trimming removed 2 bases from V and 5 bases from J, with 12 bases in between. CDR3 length: 14 residues. CDR3 sequence: CASSYPDPGETQYF. The CDR3 DNA reads TGTGCCAGCAGTTACCCCGACCCGGGGGAGACCCAGTACTTC.

This clone turned up a few times. V usage is TRBV28 and J usage is TRBJ1-5, with TRBD1 as a possible D gene (5 bases). V gave up 7 bases and J gave up 5 bases, with 12 bases separating them. CDR1 and CDR2 (germline): MDHEN, SYDVKM. The CDR3 is made up of 13 amino acids. CDR3 bases: TGTGCCAGCACCACGACAGCCTATCAGCCCCAGCATTTT. The encoded protein is CASTTTAYQPQHF.